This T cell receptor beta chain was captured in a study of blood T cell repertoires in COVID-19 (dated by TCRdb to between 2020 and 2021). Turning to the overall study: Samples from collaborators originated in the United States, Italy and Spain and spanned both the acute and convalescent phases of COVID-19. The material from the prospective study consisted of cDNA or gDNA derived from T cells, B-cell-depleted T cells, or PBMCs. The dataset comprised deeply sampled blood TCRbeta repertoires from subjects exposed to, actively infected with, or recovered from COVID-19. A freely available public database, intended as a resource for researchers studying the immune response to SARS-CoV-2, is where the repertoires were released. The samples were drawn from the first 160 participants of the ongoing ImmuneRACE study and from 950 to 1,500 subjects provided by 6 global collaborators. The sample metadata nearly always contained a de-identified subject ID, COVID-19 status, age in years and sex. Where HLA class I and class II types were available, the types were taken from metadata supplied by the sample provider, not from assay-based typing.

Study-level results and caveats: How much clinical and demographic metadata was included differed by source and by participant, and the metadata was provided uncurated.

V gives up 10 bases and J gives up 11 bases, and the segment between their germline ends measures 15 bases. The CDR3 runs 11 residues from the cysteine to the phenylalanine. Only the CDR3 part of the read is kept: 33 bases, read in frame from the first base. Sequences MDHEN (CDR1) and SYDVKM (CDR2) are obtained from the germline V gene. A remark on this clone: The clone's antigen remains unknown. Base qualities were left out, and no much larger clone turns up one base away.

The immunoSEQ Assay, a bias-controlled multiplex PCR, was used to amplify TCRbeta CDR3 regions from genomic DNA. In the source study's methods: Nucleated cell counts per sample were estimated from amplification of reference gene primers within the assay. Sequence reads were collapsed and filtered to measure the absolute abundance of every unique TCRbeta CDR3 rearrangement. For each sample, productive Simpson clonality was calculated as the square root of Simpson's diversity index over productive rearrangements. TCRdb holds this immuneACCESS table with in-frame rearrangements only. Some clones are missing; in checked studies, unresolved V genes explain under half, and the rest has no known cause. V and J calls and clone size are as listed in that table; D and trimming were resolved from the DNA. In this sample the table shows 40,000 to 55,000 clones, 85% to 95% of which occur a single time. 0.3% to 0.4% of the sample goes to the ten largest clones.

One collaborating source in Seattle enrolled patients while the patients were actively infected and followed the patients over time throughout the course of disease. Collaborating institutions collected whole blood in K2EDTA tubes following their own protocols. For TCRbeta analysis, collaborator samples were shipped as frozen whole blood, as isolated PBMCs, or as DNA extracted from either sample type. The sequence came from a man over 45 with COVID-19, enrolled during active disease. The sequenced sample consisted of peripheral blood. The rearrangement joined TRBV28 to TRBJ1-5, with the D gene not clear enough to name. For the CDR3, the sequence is CATALAISQHF. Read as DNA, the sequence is TGTGCCACCGCCCTAGCAATTTCCCAGCATTTT.